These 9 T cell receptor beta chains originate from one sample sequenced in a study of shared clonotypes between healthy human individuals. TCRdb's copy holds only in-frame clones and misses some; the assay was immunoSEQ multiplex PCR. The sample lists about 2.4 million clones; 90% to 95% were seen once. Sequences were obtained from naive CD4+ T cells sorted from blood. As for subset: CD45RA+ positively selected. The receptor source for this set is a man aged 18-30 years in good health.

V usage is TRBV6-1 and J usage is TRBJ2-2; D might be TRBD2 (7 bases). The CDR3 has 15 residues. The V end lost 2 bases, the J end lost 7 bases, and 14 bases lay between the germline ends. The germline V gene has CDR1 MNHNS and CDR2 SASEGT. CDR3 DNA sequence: TGTGCCAGCAGTGAACGGGGGGCGGCGGTCGGGGAGCTGTTTTTT. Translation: CASSERGAAVGELFF.

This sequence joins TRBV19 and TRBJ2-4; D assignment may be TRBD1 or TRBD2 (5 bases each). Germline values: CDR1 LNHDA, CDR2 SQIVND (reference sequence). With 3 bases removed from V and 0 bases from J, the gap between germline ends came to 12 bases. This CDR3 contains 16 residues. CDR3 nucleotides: TGTGCCAGTAGTATCCGGGACGGCCTAGCCAAAAACATTCAGTACTTC. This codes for CASSIRDGLAKNIQYF.

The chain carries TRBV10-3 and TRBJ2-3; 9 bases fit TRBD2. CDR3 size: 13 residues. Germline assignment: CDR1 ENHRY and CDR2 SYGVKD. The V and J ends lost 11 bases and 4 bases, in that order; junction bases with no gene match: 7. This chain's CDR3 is CAAHSGSPDTQYF. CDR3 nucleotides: TGTGCCGCGCATAGCGGGAGCCCAGATACGCAGTATTTT.

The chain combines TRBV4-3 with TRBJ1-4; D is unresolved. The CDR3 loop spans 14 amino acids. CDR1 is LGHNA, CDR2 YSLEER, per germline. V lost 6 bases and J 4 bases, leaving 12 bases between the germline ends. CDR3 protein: CASSLDGVNEKLFF. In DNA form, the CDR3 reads TGCGCCAGCAGTCTTGATGGGGTTAATGAAAAACTGTTTTTT.

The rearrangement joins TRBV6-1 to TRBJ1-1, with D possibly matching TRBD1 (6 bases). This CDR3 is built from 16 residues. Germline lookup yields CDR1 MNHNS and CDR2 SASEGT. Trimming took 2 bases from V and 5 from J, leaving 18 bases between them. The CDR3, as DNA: TGTGCCAGCAGTGAAACAGGGCCGGAGGGAGTAACTGAAGCTTTCTTT. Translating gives CASSETGPEGVTEAFF.

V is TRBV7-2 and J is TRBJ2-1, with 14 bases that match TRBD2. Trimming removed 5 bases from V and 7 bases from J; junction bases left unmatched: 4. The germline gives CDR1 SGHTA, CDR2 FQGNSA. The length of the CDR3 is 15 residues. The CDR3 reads CASSRLAGGPNEQFF. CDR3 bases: TGTGCCAGCAGCCGACTAGCGGGAGGGCCAAATGAGCAGTTCTTC. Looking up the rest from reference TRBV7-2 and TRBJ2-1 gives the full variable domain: GAGVSQSPSNKVTEKGKDVELRCDPISGHTALYWYRQSLGQGLEFLIYFQGNSAPDKSGLPSDRFSAERTGGSVSTLTIQRTQQEDSAVYLCASSRLAGGPNEQFFGPGTRLTVL.

The CDR3 loop reads CASRGTGDSAIYF. The CDR3 DNA reads as TGTGCCAGCAGGGGAACGGGGGATAGCGCCATATATTTT. The chain uses TRBV6-5 and TRBJ1-3; D is perhaps TRBD1 (5 bases). Deletions cut 6 bases from V and 11 bases from J, with 17 bases between. CDR1 is MNHEY, CDR2 SVGAGI, per germline. This CDR3 has 13 amino acids.

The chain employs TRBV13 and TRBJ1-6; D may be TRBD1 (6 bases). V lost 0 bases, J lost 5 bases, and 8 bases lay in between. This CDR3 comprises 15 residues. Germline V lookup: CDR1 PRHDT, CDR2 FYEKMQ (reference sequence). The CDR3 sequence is CASSLGAGDNSPLHF. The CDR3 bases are TGTGCCAGCAGCTTAGGAGCAGGGGATAATTCACCCCTCCACTTT.

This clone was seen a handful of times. CDR3 nucleotides: TGTGCCATCAGTGAGTCACAGTATGGCTACACCTTC. Residues: CAISESQYGYTF. J is TRBJ1-2 and V is TRBV10-3; no firm D call. The CDR3 runs to 12 residues. Trimming took off 0 bases at V and 5 bases at J, with 4 bases between the two ends. Per the germline V gene, CDR1 is ENHRY and CDR2 is SYGVKD.